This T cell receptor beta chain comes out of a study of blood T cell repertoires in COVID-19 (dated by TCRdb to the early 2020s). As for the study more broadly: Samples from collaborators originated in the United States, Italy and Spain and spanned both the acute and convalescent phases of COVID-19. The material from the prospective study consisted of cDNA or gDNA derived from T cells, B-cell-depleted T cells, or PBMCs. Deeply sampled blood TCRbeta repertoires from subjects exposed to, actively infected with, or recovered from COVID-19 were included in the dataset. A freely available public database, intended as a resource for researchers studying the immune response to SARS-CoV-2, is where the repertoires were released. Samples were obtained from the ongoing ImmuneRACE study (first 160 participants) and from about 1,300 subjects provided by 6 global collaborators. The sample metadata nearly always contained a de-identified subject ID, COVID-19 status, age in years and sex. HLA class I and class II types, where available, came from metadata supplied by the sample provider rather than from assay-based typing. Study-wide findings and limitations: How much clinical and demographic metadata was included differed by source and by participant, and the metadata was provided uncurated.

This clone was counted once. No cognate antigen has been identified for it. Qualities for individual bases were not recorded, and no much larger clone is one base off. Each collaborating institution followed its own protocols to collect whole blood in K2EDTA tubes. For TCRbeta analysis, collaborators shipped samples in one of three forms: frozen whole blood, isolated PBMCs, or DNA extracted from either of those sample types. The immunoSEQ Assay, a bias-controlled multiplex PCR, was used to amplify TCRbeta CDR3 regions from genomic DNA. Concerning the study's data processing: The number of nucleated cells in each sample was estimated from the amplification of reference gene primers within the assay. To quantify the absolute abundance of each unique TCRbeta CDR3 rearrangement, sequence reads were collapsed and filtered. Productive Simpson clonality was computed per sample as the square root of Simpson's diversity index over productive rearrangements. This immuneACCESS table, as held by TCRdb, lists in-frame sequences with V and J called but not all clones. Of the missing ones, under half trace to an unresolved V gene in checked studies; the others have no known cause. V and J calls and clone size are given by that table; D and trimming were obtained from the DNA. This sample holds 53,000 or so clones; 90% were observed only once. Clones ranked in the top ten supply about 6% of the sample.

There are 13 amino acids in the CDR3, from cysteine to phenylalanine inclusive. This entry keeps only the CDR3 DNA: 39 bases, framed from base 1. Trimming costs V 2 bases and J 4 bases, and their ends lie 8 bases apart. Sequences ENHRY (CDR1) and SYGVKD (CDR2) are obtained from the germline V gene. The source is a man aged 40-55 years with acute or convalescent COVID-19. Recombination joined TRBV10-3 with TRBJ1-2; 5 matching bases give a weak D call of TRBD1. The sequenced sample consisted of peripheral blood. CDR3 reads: CAISETDSYGYTF. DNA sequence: TGTGCCATCAGTGAGACCGACAGCTATGGCTACACCTTC.